This T cell receptor (beta chain) originates from a study of early T cells in non-severe SARS-CoV-2 infection. This clonotype showed up many times. In TCRdb, the 5' RACE reads were re-called with MiXCR into one record per CDR3 protein. The repertoire holds roughly 25,000 distinct CDR3 sequences, 4% to 4.5% seen once, with 4.4% in the top ten. The sample taken for sequencing was whole blood. The source of this sequence is an adult who was a healthcare worker with PCR-confirmed SARS-CoV-2 infection or an uninfected control (not recorded which).

CDR3 DNA sequence: TGTGCCAGCAGCTTCGGGACTAGCATCTATGAGCAGTTCTTC. This codes for CASSFGTSIYEQFF. The rearrangement joins TRBV7-2 to TRBJ2-1, with TRBD2 matching over 9 bases. Germline CDR1 SGHTA, CDR2 FQGNSA. V trimming: 3 bases; J trimming: 8 bases; junction bases outside the gene matches: 5. The CDR3 is made up of 14 amino acids. The entire variable domain, with the rest obtained from reference TRBV7-2 and TRBJ2-1, is as follows: GAGVSQSPSNKVTEKGKDVELRCDPISGHTALYWYRQSLGQGLEFLIYFQGNSAPDKSGLPSDRFSAERTGGSVSTLTIQRTQQEDSAVYLCASSFGTSIYEQFFGPGTRLTVL.